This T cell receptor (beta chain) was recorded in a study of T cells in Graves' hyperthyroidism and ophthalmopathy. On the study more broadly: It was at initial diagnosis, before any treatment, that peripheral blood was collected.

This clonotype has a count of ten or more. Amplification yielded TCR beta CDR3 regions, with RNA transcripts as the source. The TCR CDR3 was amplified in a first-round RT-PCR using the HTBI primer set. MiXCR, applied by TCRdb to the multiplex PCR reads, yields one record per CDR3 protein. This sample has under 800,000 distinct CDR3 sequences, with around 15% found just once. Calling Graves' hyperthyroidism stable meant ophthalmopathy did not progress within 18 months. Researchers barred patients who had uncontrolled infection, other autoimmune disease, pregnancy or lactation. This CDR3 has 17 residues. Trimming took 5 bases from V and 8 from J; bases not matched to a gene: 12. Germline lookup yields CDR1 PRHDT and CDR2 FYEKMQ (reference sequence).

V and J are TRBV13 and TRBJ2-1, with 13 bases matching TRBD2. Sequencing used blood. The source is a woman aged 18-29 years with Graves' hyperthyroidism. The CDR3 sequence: CASSPWTSGRSMDEQFF. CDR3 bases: TGTGCCAGCAGCCCGTGGACTAGCGGGAGAAGTATGGATGAGCAGTTCTTC. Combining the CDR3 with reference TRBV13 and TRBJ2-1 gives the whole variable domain AAGVIQSPRHLIKEKRETATLKCYPIPRHDTVYWYQQGPGQDPQFLISFYEKMQSDKGSIPDRFSAQQFSDYHSELNMSSLELGDSALYFCASSPWTSGRSMDEQFFGPGTRLTVL.